This entry lists 7 T cell receptor beta chains sequenced from one sample in a study of Ad26.COV2.S vaccination and SARS-CoV-2 variants. Treatment in this sample: 15 to 20 received Ad26.COV2.S at low or high dose, single or two shots; several received placebo; per-sample allocation not given. Each sample was drawn 63 days after the first injection (of vaccine or placebo). Generated by immunoSEQ multiplex PCR, the TCRdb table keeps only in-frame clones and is missing some. Of 350,000 to 450,000 clones in the sample, around 82% were seen once. The specimen was peripheral blood, collected in a trial of Ad26.COV2.S vaccine versus placebo. The receptors were gathered from a person between 18 and 65 years old who received the Ad26.COV2.S COVID-19 vaccine or a placebo.

The V call is TRBV7-8, the J call TRBJ2-6; D gene ambiguous. There are 12 residues in the CDR3. Trimming shortened V by 5 bases and J by 7 bases, and 6 bases separated the two germline ends. CDR1 and CDR2 (germline): SGHVS, FQNEAQ. CDR3 in amino acids: CASSPQANVLTF. The CDR3 DNA reads as TGTGCCAGCAGCCCGCAAGCCAACGTCCTGACTTTC.

The genes are TRBV30 and TRBJ2-7; 10 bases are a match to TRBD2. Germline V gene sequence: CDR1 GTSNPN, CDR2 SVGIG (reference sequence). Trimming removed 8 bases from V and 3 bases from J; junction bases left unmatched: 16. This CDR3 is built from 16 residues. CDR3 sequence (DNA): TGTGCCGGGGAGGGTTTAGCGGGAGGAAACTACTACGAGCAGTACTTC. Its translation is CAGEGLAGGNYYEQYF.

This chain uses TRBV4-2 with TRBJ1-1, with TRBD1 matching over 9 bases. Germline CDR1 LGHNA, CDR2 YNFKEQ. This CDR3 comprises 14 residues. The J segment lost 5 bases and the V segment lost 5 bases, leaving 6 bases of the junction unmatched. In DNA form, the CDR3 reads TGTGCCAGCAGCATAGACAGGGGGGTGACTGAAGCTTTCTTT. Translated: CASSIDRGVTEAFF.

The chain combines TRBV24-1 with TRBJ2-3; no clear D. CDR3 length equals 13 residues. The germline CDR1 and CDR2 sequences are KGHDR and SFDVKD. The ends were cut back, 2 bases at V and 5 bases at J, with 7 bases in the middle. This CDR3 is CATSDWREDTQYF. As DNA, the CDR3 is TGTGCCACCAGTGATTGGAGAGAAGATACGCAGTATTTT.

The rearrangement uses TRBV6-5 and TRBJ2-1; D unclear. V was shortened by 5 bases and J by 4 bases, with 9 bases between the two germline ends. Germline CDR1 is MNHEY and CDR2 is SVGAGI. CDR3 length: 13 residues. In nucleotides, the CDR3 is TGTGCCAGCAGTCAGGACGAGTACAATGAGCAGTTCTTC. Translation: CASSQDEYNEQFF.

The chain joins TRBV6-1 to TRBJ2-7; a possible D gene is TRBD1 (6 bases). This CDR3 spans 15 amino acids. The V gene lost 0 bases and the J gene lost 2 bases, with 11 bases spanning the gap. In germline, CDR1 is MNHNS, CDR2 SASEGT. The CDR3 nucleotides read TGTGCCAGCAGTGAAGCGCTAGGGGGTACCTACGAGCAGTACTTC. Translating it yields CASSEALGGTYEQYF.

The V gene is TRBV6-5, the J gene TRBJ2-4; a weak D match, TRBD1 (6 bases). V lost 2 bases to trimming and J lost 2 bases, with 7 bases between them. CDR1 MNHEY and CDR2 SVGAGI come from the germline V gene. The CDR3 has 14 residues. The CDR3 nucleotides read TGTGCCAGCAGTTACAGGGGGTCCAAAAACATTCAGTACTTC. Protein product: CASSYRGSKNIQYF.